The 9 T cell receptor beta chains listed next were all sequenced from one sample in a study of T cell changes during pregnancy in multiple sclerosis. Here immunoSEQ multiplex PCR was the method, and the copy in TCRdb shows in-frame clones only, minus some. Seen here are about 49,000 clones, 85% to 95% observed once, and the top ten hold less than 6%. This sample comprised CD8+ T cells from peripheral blood mononuclear cells, obtained before pregnancy. These receptors were obtained from a female donor with multiple sclerosis, enrolled in a pregnancy study.

The genes are TRBV28 and TRBJ1-5; tentatively, D is TRBD1 (6 bases). CDR1 and CDR2 from the germline V gene are MDHEN and SYDVKM. CDR3 length equals 14 residues. The V end was cut by 2 bases, the J end by 1 base, with 6 bases between. The CDR3 region has the DNA TGTGCCAGCAGTTTAACAGGGAGCAATCAGCCCCAGCATTTT. As protein: CASSLTGSNQPQHF.

The chain couples TRBV5-1 to TRBJ2-7; 9 bases agree with TRBD1. This CDR3 has 16 residues. The ends lost 4 bases at V and 0 bases at J; junction bases unmatched: 8. Germline CDR1 and CDR2: SGHRS and YFSETQ. The CDR3 DNA reads as TGCGCCAGCAGCGGGGACAGGGCCTCCGTCTCCTACGAGCAGTACTTC. Amino acid sequence: CASSGDRASVSYEQYF.

The chain combines TRBV28 with TRBJ2-5, with TRBD1 identical over 7 bases. Germline CDR1 is MDHEN and CDR2 is SYDVKM. The CDR3 spans 13 residues. V was pared by 10 bases and J by 5 bases, with 10 bases of the junction left unmatched. The CDR3 nucleotides read TGTGCCACCGCGAGGGGGCTAGTCGAGACCCAGTACTTC. Amino acid sequence: CATARGLVETQYF.

The chain employs TRBV9 and TRBJ2-1; 7 bases match TRBD2. V dropped 0 bases and J dropped 9; count of bases not matched to a gene: 12. The CDR3 runs to 16 residues. Germline CDR1 SGDLS, CDR2 YYNGEE. CDR3 DNA: TGTGCCAGCAGCGTAGGGACTAGTGGGCCGTGGTCTGAGCAGTTCTTC. This translates into CASSVGTSGPWSEQFF.

CDR3 residues: CASSPRGLAGDEQYF. For the CDR3, the DNA is TGTGCCAGCAGCCCCAGGGGACTAGCGGGAGACGAGCAGTACTTC. The V gene is TRBV7-8, the J gene TRBJ2-7; 14 bases line up with TRBD2. The CDR3 is 15 residues long. Germline trimming cut 5 bases from V and 5 bases from J; bases unmatched to any gene: 5. CDR1 is SGHVS, CDR2 FQNEAQ, per germline.

J is TRBJ2-1 and V is TRBV27; a weak D match, TRBD1 (5 bases). Trimming took 0 bases from V and 4 from J, leaving 13 bases between them. CDR3 size: 16 residues. CDR1 and CDR2 (germline): MNHEY, SMNVEV (reference sequence). As DNA, the CDR3 is TGTGCCAGCAGTTTATCGCCAGGGAACACTTACAATGAGCAGTTCTTC. This encodes CASSLSPGNTYNEQFF.

V gene TRBV19 combines with J gene TRBJ1-1; no reliable D call. The CDR3 extends over 14 amino acids. Per germline, CDR1 LNHDA and CDR2 SQIVND (reference sequence). The germline V and J ends were trimmed by 6 bases and 7 bases, with 18 bases remaining between them. The CDR3 DNA reads TGTGCCAGTAGGACTGCATTGGGAGGTAATGAAGCTTTCTTT. It translates to CASRTALGGNEAFF.

This clone has a single count. The chain uses TRBV15 and TRBJ2-3; 7 bases align to TRBD2. This CDR3 region has 16 residues. CDR1 and CDR2 from the germline V gene are LNHNV and YYDKDF (reference sequence). Trimming cost V 1 base and J 0 bases; bases outside gene matches: 4. The CDR3 loop reads CATSRVAGASTDTQYF. The CDR3 DNA reads as TGTGCCACCAGCAGAGTGGCGGGAGCTAGCACAGATACGCAGTATTTT.

The rearrangement links TRBV7-2 to TRBJ2-7; 10 nucleotides agree with TRBD2. Trimming at V came to 5 bases and at J to 4 bases, leaving 2 bases not matched to a gene. The CDR3 spans 13 residues. Germline lookup yields CDR1 SGHTA and CDR2 FQGNSA. CDR3 DNA: TGTGCCAGCAGCCGGGGACTAGCGTACGAGCAGTACTTC. Its protein product is CASSRGLAYEQYF.